This T cell receptor (beta chain) was profiled in a study of blood T cell repertoires in COVID-19. Study-level information: T cells, B-cell-depleted T cells, or PBMCs supplied cDNA or gDNA.

Participants were aged about 18 to 95 years, lived in 20 to 25 US areas, and enrolled virtually. Recovered status in Cohort 3 required two negative PCRs, clearance, or symptom resolution. The CDR3 runs 15 residues. Germline loops: CDR1 MNHEY, CDR2 SVGAGI. Germline trimming cut 2 bases from V and 3 bases from J; bases unmatched to any gene: 6. Per the original methods: Using reference gene primer amplification, nucleated cell counts were estimated. Method: immunoSEQ multiplex PCR; TCRdb's copy keeps in-frame clones and lacks some. D and trimming come from the DNA, and the V and J calls and clone size come from that table. The sample includes some 300,000 clones, over 75% of them seen just once.

The V gene is TRBV6-5, the J gene TRBJ1-1; 7 nucleotides line up with TRBD1. Sequencing used PBMCs or T cells enriched from blood (not recorded which). This clonotype was sampled from a woman between 40 and 50 years old who had recovered from COVID-19. CDR3: CASSYDGRGDTEAFF. CDR3 bases: TGTGCCAGCAGTTACGACGGCAGGGGGGACACTGAAGCTTTCTTT.